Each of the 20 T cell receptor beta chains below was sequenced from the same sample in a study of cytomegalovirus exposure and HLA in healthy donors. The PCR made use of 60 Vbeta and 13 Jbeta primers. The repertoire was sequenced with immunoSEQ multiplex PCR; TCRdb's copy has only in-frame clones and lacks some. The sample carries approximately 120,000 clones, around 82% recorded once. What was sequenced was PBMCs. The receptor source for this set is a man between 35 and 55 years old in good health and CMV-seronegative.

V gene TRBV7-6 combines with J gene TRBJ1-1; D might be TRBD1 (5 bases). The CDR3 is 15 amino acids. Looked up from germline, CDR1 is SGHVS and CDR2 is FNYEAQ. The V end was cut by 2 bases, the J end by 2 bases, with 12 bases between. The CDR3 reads CASSLSPTANTEAFF. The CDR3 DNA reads TGTGCCAGCAGCTTATCTCCGACAGCCAACACTGAAGCTTTCTTT.

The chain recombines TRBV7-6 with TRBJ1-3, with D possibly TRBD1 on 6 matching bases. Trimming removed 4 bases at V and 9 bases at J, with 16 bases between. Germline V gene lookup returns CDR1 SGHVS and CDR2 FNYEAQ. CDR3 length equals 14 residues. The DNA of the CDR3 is TGTGCCAGCAGCTCGACAGGACCAAAGGGCACCATATATTTT. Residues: CASSSTGPKGTIYF.

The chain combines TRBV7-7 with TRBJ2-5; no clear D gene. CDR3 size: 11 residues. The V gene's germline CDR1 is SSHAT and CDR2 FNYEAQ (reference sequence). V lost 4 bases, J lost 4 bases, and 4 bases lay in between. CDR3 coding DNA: TGTGCCAGCAGCTCGGGAGAGACCCAGTACTTC. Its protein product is CASSSGETQYF.

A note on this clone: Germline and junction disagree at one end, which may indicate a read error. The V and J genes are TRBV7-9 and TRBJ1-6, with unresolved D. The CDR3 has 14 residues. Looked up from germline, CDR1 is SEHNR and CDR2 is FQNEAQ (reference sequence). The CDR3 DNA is TGTTCCAGCAGCTTAGGGCCGTATAATTCACCCCTCCACTTT. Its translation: CSSSLGPYNSPLHF.

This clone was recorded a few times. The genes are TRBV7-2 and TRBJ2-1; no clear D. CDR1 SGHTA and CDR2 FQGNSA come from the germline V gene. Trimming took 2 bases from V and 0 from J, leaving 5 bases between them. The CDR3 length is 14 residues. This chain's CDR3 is CASSLTHSYNEQFF. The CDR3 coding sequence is TGTGCCAGCAGCTTAACACACTCCTACAATGAGCAGTTCTTC. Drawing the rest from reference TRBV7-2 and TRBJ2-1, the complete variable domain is GAGVSQSPSNKVTEKGKDVELRCDPISGHTALYWYRQSLGQGLEFLIYFQGNSAPDKSGLPSDRFSAERTGGSVSTLTIQRTQQEDSAVYLCASSLTHSYNEQFFGPGTRLTVL.

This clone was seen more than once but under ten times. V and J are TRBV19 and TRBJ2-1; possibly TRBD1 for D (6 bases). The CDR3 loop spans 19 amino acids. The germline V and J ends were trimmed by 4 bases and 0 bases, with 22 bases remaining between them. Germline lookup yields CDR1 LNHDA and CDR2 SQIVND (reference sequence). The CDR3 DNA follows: TGTGCCAGTAGTAATCCCCCCGGTAGGGGGACATTCTCCTACAATGAGCAGTTCTTC. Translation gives CASSNPPGRGTFSYNEQFF.

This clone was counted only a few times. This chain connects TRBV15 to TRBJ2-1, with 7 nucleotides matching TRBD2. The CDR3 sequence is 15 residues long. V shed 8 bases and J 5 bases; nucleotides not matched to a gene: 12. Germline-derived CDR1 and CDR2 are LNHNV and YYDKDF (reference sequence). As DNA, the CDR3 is TGTGCCACCGCTGGGGATGGGAGGGCGGACAATGAGCAGTTCTTC. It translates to CATAGDGRADNEQFF. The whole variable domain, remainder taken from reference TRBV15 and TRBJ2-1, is DAMVIQNPRYQVTQFGKPVTLSCSQTLNHNVMYWYQQKSSQAPKLLFHYYDKDFNNEADTPDNFQSRRPNTSFCFLDIRSPGLGDTAMYLCATAGDGRADNEQFFGPGTRLTVL.

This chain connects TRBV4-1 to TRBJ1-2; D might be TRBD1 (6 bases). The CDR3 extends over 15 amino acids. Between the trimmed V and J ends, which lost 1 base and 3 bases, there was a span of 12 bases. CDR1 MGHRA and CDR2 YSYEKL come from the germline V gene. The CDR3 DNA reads TGCGCCAGCAGCCAAGCGGGGGGGCGCGACTATGGCTACACCTTC. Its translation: CASSQAGGRDYGYTF.

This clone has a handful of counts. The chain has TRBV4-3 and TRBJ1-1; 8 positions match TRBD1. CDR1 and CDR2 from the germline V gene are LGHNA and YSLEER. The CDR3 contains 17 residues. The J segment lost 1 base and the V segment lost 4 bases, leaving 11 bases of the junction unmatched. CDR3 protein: CASSRWTGWTPNTEAFF. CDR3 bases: TGCGCCAGCAGCCGTTGGACAGGGTGGACCCCGAACACTGAAGCTTTCTTT.

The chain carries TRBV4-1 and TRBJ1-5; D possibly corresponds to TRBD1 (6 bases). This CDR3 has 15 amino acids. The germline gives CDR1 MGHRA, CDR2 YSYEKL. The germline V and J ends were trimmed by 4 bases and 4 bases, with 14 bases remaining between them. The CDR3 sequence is CASSLPTGGNQPQHF. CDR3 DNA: TGCGCCAGCAGCCTTCCGACAGGTGGAAATCAGCCCCAGCATTTT.

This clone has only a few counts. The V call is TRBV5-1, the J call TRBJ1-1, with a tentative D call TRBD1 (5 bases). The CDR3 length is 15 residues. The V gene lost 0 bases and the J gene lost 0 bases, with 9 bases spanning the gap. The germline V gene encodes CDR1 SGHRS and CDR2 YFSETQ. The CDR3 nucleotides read TGCGCCAGCAGCTTGGCGGGGGTCCTGAACACTGAAGCTTTCTTT. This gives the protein CASSLAGVLNTEAFF.

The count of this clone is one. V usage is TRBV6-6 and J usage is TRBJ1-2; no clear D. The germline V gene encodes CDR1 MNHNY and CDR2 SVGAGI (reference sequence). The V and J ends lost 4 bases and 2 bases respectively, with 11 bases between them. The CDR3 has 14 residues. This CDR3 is CASSWYGRNYGYTF. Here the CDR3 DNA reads TGTGCCAGCAGTTGGTACGGGAGAAACTATGGCTACACCTTC.

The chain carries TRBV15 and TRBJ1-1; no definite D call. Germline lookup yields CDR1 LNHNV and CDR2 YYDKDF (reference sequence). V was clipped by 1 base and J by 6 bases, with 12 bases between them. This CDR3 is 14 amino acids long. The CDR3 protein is CATSRGGLMAEAFF. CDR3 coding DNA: TGTGCCACCAGCAGAGGAGGCTTAATGGCTGAAGCTTTCTTT.

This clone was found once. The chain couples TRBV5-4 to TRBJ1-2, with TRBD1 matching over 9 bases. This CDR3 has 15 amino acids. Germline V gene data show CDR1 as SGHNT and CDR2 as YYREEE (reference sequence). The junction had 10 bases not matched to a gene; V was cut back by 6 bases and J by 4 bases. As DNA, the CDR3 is TGTGCCAGCACCCTAGGACAGGGGAAGCTCTATGGCTACACCTTC. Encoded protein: CASTLGQGKLYGYTF.

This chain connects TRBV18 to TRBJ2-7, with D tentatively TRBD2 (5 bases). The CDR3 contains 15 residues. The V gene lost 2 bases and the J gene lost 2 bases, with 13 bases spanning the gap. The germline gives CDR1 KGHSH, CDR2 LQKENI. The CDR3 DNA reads TGTGCCAGCTCACCATCGTCCCGGGGAGCCTACGAGCAGTACTTC. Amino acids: CASSPSSRGAYEQYF.

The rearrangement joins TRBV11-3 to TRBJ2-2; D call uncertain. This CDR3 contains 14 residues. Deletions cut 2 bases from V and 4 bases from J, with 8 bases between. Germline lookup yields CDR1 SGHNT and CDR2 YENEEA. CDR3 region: CASSLNYITGELFF. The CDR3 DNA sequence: TGTGCCAGCAGCTTAAATTATATCACCGGGGAGCTGTTTTTT.

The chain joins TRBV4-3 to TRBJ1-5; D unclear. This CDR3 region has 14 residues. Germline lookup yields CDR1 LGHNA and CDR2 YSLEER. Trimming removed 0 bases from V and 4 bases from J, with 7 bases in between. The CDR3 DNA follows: TGCGCCAGCAGCCAAGATGGGAGAAATCAGCCCCAGCATTTT. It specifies CASSQDGRNQPQHF.

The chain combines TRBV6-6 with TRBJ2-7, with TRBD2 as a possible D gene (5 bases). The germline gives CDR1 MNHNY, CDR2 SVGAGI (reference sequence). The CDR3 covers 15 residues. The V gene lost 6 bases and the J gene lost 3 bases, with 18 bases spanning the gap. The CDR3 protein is CASRPMDGEGYEQYF. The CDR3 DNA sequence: TGTGCCAGCAGGCCCATGGACGGAGAGGGCTACGAGCAGTACTTC.

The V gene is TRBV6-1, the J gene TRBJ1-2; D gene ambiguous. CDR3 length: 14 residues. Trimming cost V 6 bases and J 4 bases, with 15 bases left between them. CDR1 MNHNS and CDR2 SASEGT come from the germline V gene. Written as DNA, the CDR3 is TGTGCCAGCAGAGATACAGAGAATGCCTATGGCTACACCTTC. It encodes CASRDTENAYGYTF.

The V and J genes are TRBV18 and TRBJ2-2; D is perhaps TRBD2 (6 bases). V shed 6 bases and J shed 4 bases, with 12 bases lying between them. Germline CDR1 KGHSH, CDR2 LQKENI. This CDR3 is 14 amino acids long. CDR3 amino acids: CASSLGGSTGELFF. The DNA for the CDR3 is TGTGCCAGCTCGCTGGGAGGTTCCACCGGGGAGCTGTTTTTT.